Sequencing of this T cell receptor (beta chain) was carried out in a study of regulatory T cells in long-lasting Graves disease. Study overall: For under 3 months, newly diagnosed Graves' patients had been taking antithyroid drugs.

Both iRepertoire HTBI primers and Arm-PCR of CDR3 regions were used to build the TCR beta libraries. TCRdb reanalysed the multiplex PCR reads using MiXCR and keeps one entry per CDR3 protein. The sample has about 430,000 distinct CDR3 sequences, approximately 15% seen once. Time point of the sample: newly diagnosed GD, antithyroid drugs for less than 3 months. Preparation of the TCR library used RNA extracted from PBMCs. The sample was also linked to a second study, of T cells in Graves' hyperthyroidism and ophthalmopathy. Turning to that study: Any patient presenting with uncontrolled infection, other autoimmune disease, pregnancy or lactation was left out.

The material sequenced was peripheral blood mononuclear cells (PBMCs), taken at new diagnosis, from a patient treated with antithyroid drugs. The receptor's source is a woman aged 40 to 50 with Graves disease.

This chain's CDR3 is CATSRDTGKQPQHF. The CDR3 DNA sequence: TGTGCCACCAGCAGAGACACAGGGAAGCAGCCCCAGCATTTT. V usage is TRBV15 and J usage is TRBJ1-5; possible D gene TRBD1, 6 bases. CDR3 length equals 14 residues. Trimming pared 0 bases from V and 7 bases from J, leaving 10 bases between. CDR1 is LNHNV and CDR2 is YYDKDF in the germline V gene (reference sequence).